This T cell receptor (beta chain) emerged from a study of T cell changes during pregnancy in multiple sclerosis. TCRdb keeps only in-frame clones here, not all; method: immunoSEQ multiplex PCR. The table lists about 120,000 clones, under 95% of them singletons, with less than 7.5% in the top ten. The CDR3 runs 15 residues. Trimming removed 0 bases from V and 4 bases from J, with 11 bases in between. Germline CDR1 SGHRS, CDR2 YFSETQ. The rearrangement joins TRBV5-1 to TRBJ2-1; perhaps TRBD2 as D (6 bases). The material was peripheral blood, obtained before pregnancy. The sequence derives from a female donor with multiple sclerosis, enrolled in a pregnancy study. As DNA, the CDR3 is TGCGCCAGCAGCTTGGATGGGGACTCGTACAATGAGCAGTTCTTC. Amino acids: CASSLDGDSYNEQFF.